Listed here are 12 T cell receptor beta chains from one sample, sequenced in a study of T cell responses to AZD1222 COVID-19 vaccine (dated by TCRdb to the early 2020s). Libraries were constructed by the immunoSEQ multiplex PCR assay. TCRdb limited this immuneACCESS table to in-frame rearrangements with V and J called. A share of clones is missing; checked studies link under half to unresolved V genes, and the rest is unexplained. The sample table lists some 99,000 clones, about nine tenths of them with a count of one. Together, the top ten hold approximately 4.7% of the sample. In light of the paper, this sample's time point label describes: baseline before first vaccination. This sample comprised peripheral blood, obtained on day 0 of AZD1222 vaccination. These receptors were taken from an adult in good health.

The chain joins TRBV15 to TRBJ1-1; D is uncertain. The germline CDR1 and CDR2 sequences are LNHNV and YYDKDF (reference sequence). The CDR3 length is 14 residues. Trimming cost V 5 bases and J 1 base, with 11 bases left between them. The CDR3: CATSPRRSNTEAFF. Here the CDR3 DNA reads TGTGCCACCAGCCCCCGCCGGTCGAACACTGAAGCTTTCTTT.

The V gene is TRBV5-1, the J gene TRBJ2-7; D ambiguous. In germline, CDR1 is SGHRS, CDR2 YFSETQ. The V gene lost 4 bases and the J gene lost 3 bases, with 14 bases spanning the gap. The CDR3 spans 14 residues. CDR3 sequence (DNA): TGCGCCAGCAGCACCCCCGACGGAAACTACGAGCAGTACTTC. Translating gives CASSTPDGNYEQYF.

The chain uses TRBV7-3 and TRBJ2-1; 11 bases match TRBD2. This CDR3 has 15 amino acids. The trim removed 6 bases at V and 3 bases at J, leaving 4 bases unmatched. CDR1 is SGHTA and CDR2 is FQGTGA in the germline V gene. The CDR3 DNA follows: TGTGCCAGCAGTCCGACTAGCGGGAACTACAATGAGCAGTTCTTC. It codes for CASSPTSGNYNEQFF.

The CDR3 loop is CASWDSSYEQYF. The CDR3 DNA sequence: TGTGCCAGTTGGGACAGCTCCTACGAGCAGTACTTC. The rearrangement links TRBV2 to TRBJ2-7, with 7 bases fitting TRBD1. The CDR3 extends over 12 amino acids. Germline CDR1 reads SNHLY; CDR2 reads FYNNEI. Trimming cost V 9 bases and J 0 bases; bases outside gene matches: 2.

The chain employs TRBV15 and TRBJ1-2; possible D gene TRBD1, 5 bases. Trimming pared 0 bases from V and 2 bases from J, leaving 13 bases between. Germline V CDR1 and CDR2: LNHNV, YYDKDF (reference sequence). CDR3 length: 16 residues. The CDR3 nucleotides read TGTGCCACCAGCAGAGATATTGGGACCGCCAACTATGGCTACACCTTC. Encoded protein: CATSRDIGTANYGYTF.

This chain links TRBV7-3 with TRBJ1-2; D not resolved. The CDR3 loop spans 14 amino acids. CDR1 and CDR2 from the germline V gene are SGHTA and FQGTGA. V lost 4 bases, J lost 4 bases, and 13 bases lay in between. CDR3 sequence reads: CASSSAPASYGYTF. CDR3 DNA sequence: TGTGCCAGCAGCTCCGCGCCGGCGAGCTATGGCTACACCTTC.

The chain links TRBV29-1 to TRBJ2-4; tentatively, D is TRBD1 or TRBD2 (5 bases each). CDR3 length: 12 residues. Germline CDR1 reads SQVTM; CDR2 reads ANQGSEA. The V and J ends lost 3 bases and 5 bases respectively, with 8 bases between them. The CDR3 sequence: CSVEWDQNIQYF. CDR3 nucleotides: TGCAGCGTTGAGTGGGACCAAAACATTCAGTACTTC.

The chain employs TRBV6-1 and TRBJ1-2; 10 bases match TRBD1. V trimming: 0 bases; J trimming: 4 bases; junction bases outside the gene matches: 14. Germline assignment: CDR1 MNHNS and CDR2 SASEGT. The CDR3 runs to 19 residues. This CDR3 is CASSEALRVRQGAFYGYTF. The CDR3, as DNA: TGTGCCAGCAGTGAAGCTCTAAGGGTTCGACAGGGGGCTTTCTATGGCTACACCTTC.

The CDR3: CASSLWSSTDTQYF. Here the CDR3 DNA reads TGTGCCAGCAGCTTGTGGTCTAGCACAGATACGCAGTATTTT. The chain joins TRBV5-8 to TRBJ2-3; D unclear. This CDR3 has 14 residues. V was trimmed by 1 base and J by 0 bases, leaving 6 bases between them. The germline gives CDR1 SGHTS, CDR2 YDEGEE.

This clone turned up a few times. The rearrangement joins TRBV13 to TRBJ2-5; perhaps D is TRBD1 or TRBD2 (5 bases each). Germline V CDR1 and CDR2: PRHDT, FYEKMQ (reference sequence). CDR3 size: 16 residues. Trimming removed 2 bases from V and 0 bases from J, with 13 bases in between. CDR3 DNA sequence: TGTGCCAGCAGCTTATGGGACCTCCAGTACCAAGAGACCCAGTACTTC. Encoded protein: CASSLWDLQYQETQYF.

V usage is TRBV5-1 and J usage is TRBJ2-2; D ambiguous. The CDR3 has 16 residues. The V end was cut by 4 bases, the J end by 0 bases, with 13 bases between. Germline V gene data show CDR1 as SGHRS and CDR2 as YFSETQ. CDR3 residues: CASSRIRNANTGELFF. CDR3 nucleotides: TGCGCCAGCAGCCGGATAAGGAACGCGAACACCGGGGAGCTGTTTTTT.

The chain links TRBV12-2 to TRBJ1-5. TRBV12-2 is given as a pseudogene. CDR3 size: 17 residues. The chain's CDR3 is CASRFTLGGQSNQPQHF. The CDR3, as DNA: TGTGCAAGTCGCTTTACTTTGGGGGGGCAGAGCAATCAGCCCCAGCATTTT.